A single sample is the source of the 25 T cell receptor beta chains below, sequenced in a study of vaccination and CD4 T cells after COVID-19. Antigens of these TCRs are unknown. Treatment specified: 10-day PBMC culture with coronavirus spike peptide pools or control peptides (ViraFEST assay). The Oncomine TCR Beta short-read assay was applied to DNA of cultured CD4+ T cells. Each CDR3 protein is one row after TCRdb ran MiXCR on the PCR reads. The sample comprises about 20,000 distinct CDR3 sequences, around 50% of which are singletons, and about 7.2% rests with the top ten. The specimen was CD4+ T cells from blood, cultured in vitro. All receptors derive from a human donor who had recovered from COVID-19.

V and J are TRBV12-3 or TRBV12-4 and TRBJ1-1; D gene uncertain. The V gene lost 3 bases and the J gene lost 4 bases, with 9 bases spanning the gap. CDR3 length: 13 amino acids. CDR3 in DNA: TGTGCCAGCAGTTTTTCAATGGGCACTGAAGCTTTCTTT. It encodes CASSFSMGTEAFF.

The rearrangement joins TRBV27 to TRBJ1-1, with D possibly being TRBD1 (6 bases). The V end was cut by 6 bases, the J end by 0 bases, with 14 bases between. Germline CDR1 and CDR2: MNHEY and SMNVEV (reference sequence). The CDR3 runs 15 residues. CDR3 amino acids: CASRPWTAMNTEAFF. DNA for the CDR3: TGTGCCAGCAGGCCATGGACAGCGATGAACACTGAAGCTTTCTTT.

This chain uses TRBV24-1 with TRBJ2-1; 8 nucleotides match TRBD2. CDR1 and CDR2 from the germline V gene are KGHDR and SFDVKD. The CDR3 has 15 amino acids. Unmatched junction bases numbered 10, after V lost 8 bases and J lost 5 bases. The CDR3 coding sequence is TGTGCCACCAATCATGGGGGACTAGGGGACAATGAGCAGTTCTTC. It specifies CATNHGGLGDNEQFF.

This clonotype was seen a handful of times. The V and J genes are TRBV20-1 and TRBJ2-3; D remains ambiguous. V was pared by 3 bases and J by 2 bases, with 12 bases between. CDR3 length: 14 amino acids. Germline assignment: CDR1 DFQATT and CDR2 SNEGSKA (reference sequence). The CDR3 spells CSARPGSYTDTQYF. CDR3 in DNA: TGCAGTGCTAGGCCCGGGTCCTACACAGATACGCAGTATTTT.

V gene TRBV5-1 combines with J gene TRBJ2-3; no clear D. Deletions cut 1 base from V and 0 bases from J, with 9 bases between. CDR3 length equals 15 residues. Germline loops: CDR1 SGHRS, CDR2 YFSETQ. Here the CDR3 reads CASSLSQSSTDTQYF. The DNA of the CDR3 is TGCGCCAGCAGCTTGAGCCAATCTAGCACAGATACGCAGTATTTT.

This clonotype was seen only a few times. The rearrangement joins TRBV20-1 to TRBJ1-2, with TRBD1 matching over 9 bases. CDR3 length equals 14 residues. The V and J ends lost 6 bases and 7 bases, in that order; junction bases with no gene match: 12. The germline V gene encodes CDR1 DFQATT and CDR2 SNEGSKA (reference sequence). The CDR3 loop is CSASTGTGMSGYTF. The CDR3 nucleotides read TGCAGTGCGTCTACCGGGACAGGGATGTCTGGCTACACCTTC.

This clonotype was recorded a few times. The gene calls are TRBV19 and TRBJ1-2; 7 bases are a match to TRBD1. Germline-derived CDR1 and CDR2 are LNHDA and SQIVND (reference sequence). J gave up 2 bases and V 1 base, and 4 bases lay outside the gene matches. This CDR3 region has 15 residues. The DNA for the CDR3 is TGTGCCAGTAGTATAGGCCAGGGGGGGAACTATGGCTACACCTTC. Amino acid sequence: CASSIGQGGNYGYTF.

The chain employs TRBV6-2 or TRBV6-3 and TRBJ1-2; D gene uncertain. CDR1 is MNHEY, CDR2 SVGEGT, per germline. This CDR3 contains 14 residues. Trimming pared 0 bases from V and 2 bases from J, leaving 7 bases between. CDR3 sequence: CASSYSSQNYGYTF. CDR3 sequence (DNA): TGTGCCAGCAGTTACTCGAGTCAAAACTATGGCTACACCTTC.

This chain links TRBV4-1 with TRBJ2-1; TRBD1 matches at 8 bases. V lost 3 bases and J lost 1; bases outside the gene matches: 11. Germline V lookup: CDR1 MGHRA, CDR2 YSYEKL. This CDR3 has 18 residues. DNA for the CDR3: TGCGCCAGCAGCCACCGACAGGGGAGGAAGGAATCCTACAATGAGCAGTTCTTC. It yields the protein CASSHRQGRKESYNEQFF.

This chain uses TRBV27 with TRBJ2-6; unclear D gene. Trimming removed 2 bases from V and 3 bases from J, with 2 bases in between. The CDR3 has 13 amino acids. Germline V gene data show CDR1 as MNHEY and CDR2 as SMNVEV (reference sequence). In DNA form, the CDR3 reads TGTGCCAGCAGTTTAATTGGGGCCAACGTCCTGACTTTC. This sequence encodes CASSLIGANVLTF.

The rearrangement uses TRBV25-1 and TRBJ1-1, with D uncertain. From germline, CDR1 is MGHDK and CDR2 SYGVNS. Trimming left V 3 bases short and J 10 bases short, with 9 bases between. The CDR3 contains 11 residues. The CDR3 bases are TGTGCCAGCAGTGATCCGGGTACAGCTTTCTTT. Protein: CASSDPGTAFF. Full variable domain (remainder filled in from reference TRBV25-1 and TRBJ1-1): EADIYQTPRYLVIGTGKKITLECSQTMGHDKMYWYQQDPGMELHLIHYSYGVNSTEKGDLSSESTVSRIRTEHFPLTLESARPSHTSQYLCASSDPGTAFFGQGTRLTVV.

V is TRBV27 and J is TRBJ1-2, with D tentatively TRBD1 (6 bases). CDR3 size: 13 residues. The germline V and J ends were trimmed by 6 bases and 7 bases, with 15 bases remaining between them. From germline, CDR1 is MNHEY and CDR2 SMNVEV (reference sequence). This CDR3 is CASSSGAQGGYTF. As DNA, the CDR3 is TGTGCCAGCAGCTCAGGGGCTCAAGGTGGCTACACCTTC.

This clonotype was counted once. This chain uses TRBV27 with TRBJ2-2; D possibly uses TRBD1 or TRBD2 (5 bases each). Trimming pared 5 bases from V and 3 bases from J, leaving 10 bases between. The CDR3 consists of 14 residues. Germline CDR1 is MNHEY and CDR2 is SMNVEV (reference sequence). CDR3 DNA sequence: TGTGCCAGCAGTCGGGGCAGTTACACCGGGGAGCTGTTTTTT. As protein: CASSRGSYTGELFF.

The rearrangement links TRBV6-1 to TRBJ1-2; a possible D gene is TRBD1 (5 bases). Looked up from germline, CDR1 is MNHNS and CDR2 is SASEGT. The CDR3 is 11 amino acids. Trimming took 3 bases from V and 7 from J, leaving 6 bases between them. The CDR3, as DNA: TGTGCCAGCAGTGATAGGGGTGGCTACACCTTC. Translated: CASSDRGGYTF.

The CDR3 loop reads CASSRSSGTATDTQYF. In nucleotides, the CDR3 is TGTGCCAGCAGCCGTAGCTCCGGGACAGCCACAGATACGCAGTATTTT. The V gene is TRBV7-9, the J gene TRBJ2-3; TRBD1 matches 7 bases. Unmatched junction bases numbered 10, after V lost 5 bases and J lost 2 bases. The CDR3 loop spans 16 amino acids. CDR1 and CDR2 from the germline V gene are SEHNR and FQNEAQ (reference sequence).

The V call is TRBV19, the J call TRBJ1-6; perhaps TRBD1 as D (5 bases). Germline V gene sequence: CDR1 LNHDA, CDR2 SQIVND (reference sequence). The CDR3 has 15 residues. V was shortened by 5 bases and J by 6 bases, with 14 bases between the two germline ends. The DNA for the CDR3 is TGTGCCAGTAGTGTCCAGCGGGGCGGTAATTCACCCCTCCACTTT. Amino acid sequence: CASSVQRGGNSPLHF.

This rearrangement joins TRBV6-1 to TRBJ1-1, with D maybe TRBD1 (5 bases). Germline lookup yields CDR1 MNHNS and CDR2 SASEGT. CDR3 size: 14 residues. V gave up 2 bases and J gave up 1 base, with 8 bases separating them. The CDR3 spells CASSEKGKNTEAFF. The CDR3 DNA reads as TGTGCCAGCAGTGAAAAGGGGAAGAACACTGAAGCTTTCTTT.

The chain joins TRBV20-1 to TRBJ2-3, with D possibly TRBD1 on 6 matching bases. Per the germline V gene, CDR1 is DFQATT and CDR2 is SNEGSKA (reference sequence). Trimming took off 0 bases at V and 5 bases at J, with 12 bases between the two ends. The CDR3 spans 14 residues. The CDR3 spells CSARDPQGRDTQYF. CDR3 coding DNA: TGCAGTGCTAGAGATCCCCAGGGGAGAGATACGCAGTATTTT.

The V gene is TRBV5-4, the J gene TRBJ2-1; perhaps TRBD1 as D (6 bases). CDR3 length: 15 amino acids. V shed 4 bases and J shed 2 bases, with 13 bases lying between them. CDR1 and CDR2 (germline): SGHNT, YYREEE (reference sequence). CDR3 bases: TGTGCCAGCAGCGGCGACAGGAATACCTACAATGAGCAGTTCTTC. The encoded protein is CASSGDRNTYNEQFF. Full variable domain (missing parts from reference TRBV5-4 and TRBJ2-1): ETGVTQSPTHLIKTRGQQVTLRCSSQSGHNTVSWYQQALGQGPQFIFQYYREEENGRGNFPPRFSGLQFPNYSSELNVNALELDDSALYLCASSGDRNTYNEQFFGPGTRLTVL.

V gene TRBV20-1 combines with J gene TRBJ1-1; D not certain. Trimming took off 0 bases at V and 0 bases at J, with 11 bases between the two ends. Looked up from germline, CDR1 is DFQATT and CDR2 is SNEGSKA (reference sequence). The CDR3 is 15 amino acids. The DNA of the CDR3 is TGCAGTGCTAGAGATCGGTGGAGCATGAACACTGAAGCTTTCTTT. Encoded protein: CSARDRWSMNTEAFF.

This clonotype was observed once. Because the CDR3 is missing its conserved closing phenylalanine or tryptophan, this is likely a read error. V usage is TRBV19 and J usage is TRBJ2-5, with D uncertain. Between the trimmed V and J ends, which lost 6 bases and 3 bases, there was a span of 5 bases. The CDR3 sequence is 11 residues long. In germline, CDR1 is LNHDA, CDR2 SQIVND (reference sequence). CDR3 sequence reads: CASSEEETQYI. The CDR3, as DNA: TGTGCCAGTAGCGAGGAAGAGACCCAGTACATC.

In DNA form, the CDR3 reads TGCAGTGCTTTCCTGGGCGGGGGGTCGAACAATGAGCAGTTCTTC. Encoded protein: CSAFLGGGSNNEQFF. The genes are TRBV20-1 and TRBJ2-1, with 8 bases lining up with TRBD2. This CDR3 spans 15 amino acids. Trimming removed 5 bases from V and 5 bases from J; junction bases left unmatched: 11. From germline, CDR1 is DFQATT and CDR2 SNEGSKA (reference sequence).

In its sample, this clonotype was seen a few times. The gene calls are TRBV19 and TRBJ2-5; no definite D call. The CDR3 spans 14 residues. The germline V and J ends were trimmed by 1 base and 4 bases, with 10 bases remaining between them. Germline CDR1 LNHDA, CDR2 SQIVND (reference sequence). In DNA, the CDR3 is TGTGCCAGTAGTATAGGTAACACCCCAGAGACCCAGTACTTC. This encodes CASSIGNTPETQYF.

This chain joins TRBV9 and TRBJ2-2; D might be TRBD2 (6 bases). Trimming shortened V by 0 bases and J by 3 bases, and 9 bases separated the two germline ends. The CDR3 contains 15 residues. The germline gives CDR1 SGDLS, CDR2 YYNGEE. The CDR3 reads CASSVEDYYTGELFF. The CDR3 DNA reads as TGTGCCAGCAGCGTAGAGGACTATTACACCGGGGAGCTGTTTTTT.

The V gene is TRBV19, the J gene TRBJ2-6; 7 nucleotides align to TRBD1. The CDR3 totals 16 residues. The junction had 4 bases not matched to a gene; V was cut back by 5 bases and J by 0 bases. CDR1 is LNHDA, CDR2 SQIVND, per germline (reference sequence). Written as DNA, the CDR3 is TGTGCCAGTAGTCTTGGACAGGTCTCTGGGGCCAACGTCCTGACTTTC. This translates into CASSLGQVSGANVLTF.